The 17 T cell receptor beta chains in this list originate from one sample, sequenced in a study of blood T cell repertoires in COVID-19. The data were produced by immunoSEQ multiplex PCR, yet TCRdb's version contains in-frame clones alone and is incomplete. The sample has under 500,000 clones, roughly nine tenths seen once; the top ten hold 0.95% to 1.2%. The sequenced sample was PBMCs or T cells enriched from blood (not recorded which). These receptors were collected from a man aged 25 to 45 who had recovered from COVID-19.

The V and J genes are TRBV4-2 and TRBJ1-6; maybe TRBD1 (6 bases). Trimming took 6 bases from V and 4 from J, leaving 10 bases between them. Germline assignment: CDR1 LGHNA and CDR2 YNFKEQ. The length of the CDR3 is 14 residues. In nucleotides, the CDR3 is TGTGCCAGCAGTCAGGACAGATATAATTCACCCCTCCACTTT. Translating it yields CASSQDRYNSPLHF.

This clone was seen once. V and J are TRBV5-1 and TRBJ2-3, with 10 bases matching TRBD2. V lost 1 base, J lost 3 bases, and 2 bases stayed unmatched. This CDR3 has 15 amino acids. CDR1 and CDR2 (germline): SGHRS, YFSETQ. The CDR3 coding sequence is TGCGCCAGCAGCTTGCTAGCGGGAGAAACAGATACGCAGTATTTT. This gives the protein CASSLLAGETDTQYF.

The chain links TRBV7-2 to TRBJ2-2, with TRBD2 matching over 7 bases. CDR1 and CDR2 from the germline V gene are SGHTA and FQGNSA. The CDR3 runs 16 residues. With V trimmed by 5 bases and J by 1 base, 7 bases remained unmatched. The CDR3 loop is CASSLGGTLNTGELFF. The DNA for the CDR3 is TGTGCCAGCAGCCTCGGGGGGACTTTGAACACCGGGGAGCTGTTTTTT.

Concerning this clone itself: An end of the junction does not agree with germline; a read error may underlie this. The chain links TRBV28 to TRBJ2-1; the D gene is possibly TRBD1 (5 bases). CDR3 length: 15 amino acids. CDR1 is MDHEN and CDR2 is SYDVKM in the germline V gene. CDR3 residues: CASSLNPRGHNELFF. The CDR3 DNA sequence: TGTGCCAGCAGTCTTAATCCAAGAGGACACAATGAGCTGTTCTTC.

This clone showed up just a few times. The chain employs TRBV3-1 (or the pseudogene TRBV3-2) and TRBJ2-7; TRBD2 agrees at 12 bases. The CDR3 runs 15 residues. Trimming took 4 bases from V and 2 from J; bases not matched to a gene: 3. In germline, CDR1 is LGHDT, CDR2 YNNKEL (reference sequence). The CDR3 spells CASSPRTSGTYEQYF. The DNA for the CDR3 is TGTGCCAGCAGCCCCCGGACTAGCGGGACCTACGAGCAGTACTTC.

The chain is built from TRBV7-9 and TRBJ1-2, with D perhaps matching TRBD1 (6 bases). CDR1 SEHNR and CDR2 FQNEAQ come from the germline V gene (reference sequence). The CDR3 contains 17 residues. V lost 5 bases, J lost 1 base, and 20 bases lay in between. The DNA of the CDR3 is TGTGCCAGCAGCCACCCCCCGACAGGTTTCCTTAACTATGGCTACACCTTC. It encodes CASSHPPTGFLNYGYTF.

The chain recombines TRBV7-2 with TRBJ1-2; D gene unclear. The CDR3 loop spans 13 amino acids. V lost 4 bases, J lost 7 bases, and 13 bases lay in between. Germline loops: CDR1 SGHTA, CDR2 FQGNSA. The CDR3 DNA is TGTGCCAGCAGCTACGCCACAACGGGTGGCTACACCTTC. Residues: CASSYATTGGYTF.

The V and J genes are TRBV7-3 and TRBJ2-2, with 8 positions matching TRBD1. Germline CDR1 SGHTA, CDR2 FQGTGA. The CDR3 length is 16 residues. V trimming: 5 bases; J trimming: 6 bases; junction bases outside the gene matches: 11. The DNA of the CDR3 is TGTGCCAGCAGCCAAACCGCGACAGGGGCGGCCGGGGAGCTGTTTTTT. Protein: CASSQTATGAAGELFF.

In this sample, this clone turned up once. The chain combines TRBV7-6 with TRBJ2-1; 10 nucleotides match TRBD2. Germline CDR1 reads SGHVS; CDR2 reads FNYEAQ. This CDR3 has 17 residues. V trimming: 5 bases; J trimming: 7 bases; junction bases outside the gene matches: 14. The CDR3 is CASSPRAGGPSGNEQFF. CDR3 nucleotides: TGTGCCAGCAGCCCGCGAGCGGGAGGGCCGTCTGGGAATGAGCAGTTCTTC.

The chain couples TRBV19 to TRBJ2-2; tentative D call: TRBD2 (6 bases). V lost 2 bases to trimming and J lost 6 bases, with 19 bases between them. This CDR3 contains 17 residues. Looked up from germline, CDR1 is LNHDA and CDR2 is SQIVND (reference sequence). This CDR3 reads CASSIWRAENKPGELFF. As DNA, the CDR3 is TGTGCCAGTAGTATATGGAGGGCGGAAAACAAACCCGGGGAGCTGTTTTTT.

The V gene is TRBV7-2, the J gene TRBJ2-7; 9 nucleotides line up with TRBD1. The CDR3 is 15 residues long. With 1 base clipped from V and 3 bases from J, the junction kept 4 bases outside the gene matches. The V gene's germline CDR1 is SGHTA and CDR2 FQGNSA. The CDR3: CASSLGGQGVYEQYF. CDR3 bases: TGTGCCAGCAGCTTAGGGGGACAGGGAGTCTACGAGCAGTACTTC.

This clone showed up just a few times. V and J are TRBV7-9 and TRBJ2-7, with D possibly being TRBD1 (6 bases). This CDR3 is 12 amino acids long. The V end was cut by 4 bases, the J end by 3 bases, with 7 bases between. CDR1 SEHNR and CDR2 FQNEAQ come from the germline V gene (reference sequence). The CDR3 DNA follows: TGTGCCAGCAGCTGGGACAACTACGAGCAGTACTTC. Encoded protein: CASSWDNYEQYF.

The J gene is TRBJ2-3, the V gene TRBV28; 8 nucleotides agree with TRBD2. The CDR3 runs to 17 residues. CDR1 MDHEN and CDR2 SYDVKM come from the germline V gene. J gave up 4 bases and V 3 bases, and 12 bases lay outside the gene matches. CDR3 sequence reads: CASSFSYRGGDADTQYF. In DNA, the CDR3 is TGTGCCAGCAGTTTCTCGTACCGGGGGGGAGATGCAGATACGCAGTATTTT.

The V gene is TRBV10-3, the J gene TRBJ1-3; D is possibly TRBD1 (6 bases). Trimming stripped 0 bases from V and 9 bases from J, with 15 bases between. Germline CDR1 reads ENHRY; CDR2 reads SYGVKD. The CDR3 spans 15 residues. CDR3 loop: CAISESGAGRSTIYF. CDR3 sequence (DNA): TGTGCCATCAGTGAGTCGGGGGCAGGCCGAAGCACCATATATTTT.

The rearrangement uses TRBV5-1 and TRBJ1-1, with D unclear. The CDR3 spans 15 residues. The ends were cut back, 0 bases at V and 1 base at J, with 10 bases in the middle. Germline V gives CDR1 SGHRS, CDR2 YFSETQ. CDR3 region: CASSLDPAANTEAFF. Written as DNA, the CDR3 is TGCGCCAGCAGCTTGGACCCAGCGGCGAACACTGAAGCTTTCTTT. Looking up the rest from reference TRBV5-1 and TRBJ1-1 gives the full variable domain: KAGVTQTPRYLIKTRGQQVTLSCSPISGHRSVSWYQQTPGQGLQFLFEYFSETQRNKGNFPGRFSGRQFSNSRSEMNVSTLELGDSALYLCASSLDPAANTEAFFGQGTRLTVV.

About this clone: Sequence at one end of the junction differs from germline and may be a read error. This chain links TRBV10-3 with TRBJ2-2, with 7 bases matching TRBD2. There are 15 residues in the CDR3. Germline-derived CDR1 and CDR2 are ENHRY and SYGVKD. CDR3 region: CAIGEREVSSGELFF. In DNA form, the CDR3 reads TGTGCCATCGGTGAGCGGGAAGTTTCCTCCGGGGAGCTGTTTTTT.

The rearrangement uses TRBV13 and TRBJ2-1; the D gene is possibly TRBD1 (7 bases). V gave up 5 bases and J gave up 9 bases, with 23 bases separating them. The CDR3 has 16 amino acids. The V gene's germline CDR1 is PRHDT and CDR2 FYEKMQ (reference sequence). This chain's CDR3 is CASSPVEGALNGEQFF. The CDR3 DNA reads TGTGCCAGCAGCCCCGTGGAGGGGGCGCTCAACGGTGAGCAGTTCTTC.